This record looks at one T cell receptor beta chain sequence and its context. The sample is drawn from a study of blood T cell repertoires in COVID-19. Turning to the study itself: Collection of acute and convalescent COVID-19 samples took place in the United States, Italy and Spain. T cells, B-cell-depleted T cells, or PBMCs supplied cDNA or gDNA.

After removal of 4 bases from V and 4 bases from J, the junction contained 4 bases not matched to a gene. Germline V gene lookup returns CDR1 SGHRS and CDR2 YFSETQ. The CDR3 is 13 amino acids. Original handling: Cell counts per sample came from amplifying reference gene primers. Data came from immunoSEQ multiplex PCR; TCRdb stores just in-frame clones and leaves some out. The V and J calls and the clone size are those of that table, but D and trimming were determined from the DNA. The sample holds around 200,000 clones, roughly nine tenths seen once. The J gene is TRBJ1-1, the V gene TRBV5-1; 7 bases match TRBD1. Sequencing used peripheral blood. The receptor was isolated from a woman aged 50 to 65 with acute or convalescent COVID-19. The CDR3 DNA reads TGCGCCAGCAGCCTGACAGGGCGCACTGAAGCTTTCTTT. It specifies CASSLTGRTEAFF.